The sequence of this TCR beta chain was determined in a study of siplizumab effects on memory and regulatory T cells. Findings and limits, study-wide: Treg origin accounted for an average of around 67% of mappable alloreactive CD4+ clones with siplizumab and 25% to 30% in controls. Roughly 80-96% of proliferating CD4+ or CD8+ clones defied assignment to a naive or memory phenotype. Naive T cells seemed more diverse than memory cells; they also seemed major alloresponse contributors.

CDR1 and CDR2 from the germline V gene are LNHNV and YYDKDF (reference sequence). The CDR3 consists of 15 residues. The V gene lost 0 bases and the J gene lost 4 bases, with 11 bases spanning the gap. About this clone itself: As yet, its antigen is unknown.

TCR templates, roughly 100,000 per sample, were assayed. Using immunoSEQ multiplex PCR, the repertoire was profiled, and TCRdb retains in-frame clones only, with some absent. The repertoire has roughly 62,000 clones, 70% to 85% of them found once; the top ten carry less than 0.55%. The rearrangement joins TRBV15 to TRBJ2-3; no firm D call. The sample taken for sequencing was memory CD4+ T cells sorted from blood. This receptor was identified in a human donor in good health. CDR3: CATSRDPRKSDTQYF. DNA of the CDR3: TGTGCCACCAGCAGAGATCCCCGGAAATCAGATACGCAGTATTTT.